Shown below are 3 T cell receptor beta chains from a single sample sequenced in a study of cytomegalovirus exposure and HLA in healthy donors. Amplification used 60 Vbeta primers and 13 Jbeta primers. Method: immunoSEQ multiplex PCR; TCRdb's copy keeps in-frame clones and lacks some. Its listing shows 150,000 to 200,000 clones. The sequencing sample was made of PBMCs. The receptors stem from a woman aged 55-70 years in good health and CMV-seronegative.

CDR3 nucleotides: TGTGCCAGCAGTGAAGCGGGCTCCGGGAAAAATTCACCCCTCCACTTT. Translation: CASSEAGSGKNSPLHF. The rearrangement uses TRBV2 and TRBJ1-6; D is uncertain. Germline-derived CDR1 and CDR2 are SNHLY and FYNNEI. V was pared by 0 bases and J by 7 bases, with 13 bases between. The CDR3 contains 16 residues.

The rearrangement uses TRBV2 and TRBJ1-2; D remains unclear. Germline loops: CDR1 SNHLY, CDR2 FYNNEI. The V end was cut by 8 bases, the J end by 4 bases, with 11 bases between. The CDR3 covers 12 residues. The CDR3 DNA follows: TGTGCCAGCTACGGGAGTACCTATGGCTACACCTTC. It encodes CASYGSTYGYTF.

The chain combines TRBV5-1 with TRBJ2-1, with 9 bases lining up with TRBD1. From germline, CDR1 is SGHRS and CDR2 YFSETQ. V dropped 5 bases and J dropped 7; count of bases not matched to a gene: 10. The CDR3 contains 15 residues. The CDR3 region is CASRLWDRDANEQFF. The CDR3 nucleotides are TGCGCCAGCAGACTTTGGGACAGGGATGCAAATGAGCAGTTCTTC.